These T cell receptor beta chains were read from a single sample in a study of blood T cells in healthy people across ages. TCRdb reanalysed the 5' RACE reads using MiXCR and keeps one entry per CDR3 protein. Here the sample spans roughly 1,500,000 distinct CDR3 sequences, approximately 38% being singletons. Sample: blood. The receptors originated from a woman aged 18 to 35 in good health. The CDR3 runs from the conserved cysteine through the conserved F or W. Fields, in order: D gene, V gene, J gene, clone size, CDR3 protein, CDR3 DNA. D genes are given only for firm matches. Clone size appears in some rows only: once, few, many, or a class for an expanded clone.

>NA|TRBV5-1|TRBJ2-1|NA
CASSLASSIIANEQFF
TGCGCCAGCAGCTTGGCCTCTAGCATAATAGCCAATGAGCAGTTCTTC
>NA|TRBV29-1|TRBJ1-5|NA
CSVGDRPQHF
TGCAGCGTTGGGGATCGGCCCCAGCATTTT
>NA|TRBV5-1|TRBJ2-1|NA
CASSVASVFEQFF
TGCGCCAGCAGCGTGGCCTCTGTTTTTGAGCAGTTCTTC
>TRBD1|TRBV4-1|TRBJ1-5|NA
CASSQDGAGGVQPQHF
TGCGCCAGCAGCCAAGATGGGGCAGGGGGTGTTCAGCCCCAGCATTTT
>TRBD1|TRBV5-5|TRBJ2-1|few
CASSFGDREQFF
TGTGCCAGCAGCTTTGGGGACAGGGAGCAGTTCTTC
>TRBD1|TRBV6-1|TRBJ1-2|few
CASSEGGGGEGYTF
TGTGCCAGCAGTGAAGGGGGAGGGGGCGAAGGCTACACCTTC
>TRBD2|TRBV20-1|TRBJ2-3|NA
CSAREELAVNTDTQYF
TGCAGTGCTAGAGAGGAACTAGCGGTTAATACAGATACGCAGTATTTT
>TRBD1|TRBV10-3|TRBJ2-3|NA
CAIRSPGQGVVDTQYF
TGTGCCATCAGAAGTCCGGGACAGGGGGTGGTGGATACGCAGTATTTT
>TRBD2|TRBV7-2|TRBJ2-5|NA
CASSSGGLAGVYNEQYF
TGTGCCAGCAGCTCGGGGGGCCTAGCGGGAGTGTATAATGAGCAGTACTTC
>NA|TRBV6-1|TRBJ1-1|NA
CASTTGRMNTEAFF
TGTGCCAGCACTACGGGACGTATGAACACTGAAGCTTTCTTT
>NA|TRBV19|TRBJ2-4|NA
CASIGPYPGTKNIQYF
TGTGCCAGTATAGGGCCCTACCCCGGCACCAAAAACATTCAGTACTTC
>NA|TRBV20-1|TRBJ2-7|NA
CSAHFRTGEQYF
TGCAGTGCCCACTTTAGGACTGGCGAGCAGTACTTC
>TRBD1|TRBV5-1|TRBJ1-3|NA
CASSTQQGVTGNTIYF
TGCGCCAGCAGCACCCAACAGGGGGTGACTGGAAACACCATATATTTT
>NA|TRBV6-1|TRBJ1-2|NA
CASSEGQGLNYGYTF
TGTGCCAGCAGTGAAGGTCAGGGGCTGAACTATGGCTACACCTTC
>NA|TRBV5-1|TRBJ2-5|few
CASSLVGTRYQETQYF
TGCGCCAGCAGCTTGGTAGGGACACGCTACCAAGAGACCCAGTACTTC
>TRBD2|TRBV7-9|TRBJ2-2|NA
CASSPTSGIDTGELFF
TGTGCCAGCAGCCCGACTAGCGGGATAGACACCGGGGAGCTGTTTTTT
>NA|TRBV24-1|TRBJ2-3|NA
CATSEGKIDTQYF
TGTGCCACCAGTGAGGGGAAAATAGATACGCAGTATTTT
>NA|TRBV7-2|TRBJ2-7|NA
CASSSRLKIYEQYF
TGTGCCAGCAGCTCCCGTCTAAAGATCTACGAGCAGTACTTC
>TRBD1|TRBV20-1|TRBJ2-2|NA
CSATGTENTGELFF
TGCAGTGCAACCGGGACAGAGAACACCGGGGAGCTGTTTTTT
>NA|TRBV3-1|TRBJ2-7|NA
CASSQDGPSYEQYF
TGTGCCAGCAGCCAAGATGGCCCTTCCTACGAGCAGTACTTC
>NA|TRBV20-1|TRBJ1-4|few
CSARQQPPNEKLFF
TGCAGTGCCCGCCAACAGCCTCCGAATGAAAAACTGTTTTTT
>NA|TRBV11-2|TRBJ2-3|NA
CASSLFGTQVTDTQYF
TGTGCCAGCAGCTTGTTCGGGACTCAGGTCACAGATACGCAGTATTTT
>TRBD1|TRBV29-1|TRBJ2-7|many
CSPPRDRGPYEQYF
TGCAGCCCTCCCCGGGACAGGGGTCCCTACGAGCAGTACTTC
>TRBD2|TRBV7-2|TRBJ2-7|NA
CASRLSGELYDEQYF
TGTGCCAGCAGATTAAGCGGGGAACTATACGACGAGCAGTACTTC
>NA|TRBV6-5|TRBJ2-5|NA
CATSPPRLETQYF
TGTGCCACTTCCCCCCCCAGACTAGAGACCCAGTACTTC
>NA|TRBV20-1|TRBJ2-7|NA
CSARDGGHSSTSYEQYF
TGCAGTGCTAGAGATGGCGGACACAGCTCAACCTCCTACGAGCAGTACTTC
>TRBD1|TRBV6-1|TRBJ2-2|NA
CAGSGDSNTGELFF
TGTGCCGGATCAGGGGACAGCAACACCGGGGAGCTGTTTTTT
>TRBD1|TRBV12-3/TRBV12-4|TRBJ2-7|NA
CASRPGTGGGLHYEQYF
TGTGCCAGCAGACCCGGGACAGGGGGAGGGCTACACTACGAGCAGTACTTC
>TRBD1|TRBV20-1|TRBJ1-1|NA
CSARVEGQGSTEAFF
TGCAGTGCTAGAGTGGAGGGACAGGGGAGCACTGAAGCTTTCTTT
>TRBD1|TRBV27|TRBJ1-5|NA
CASRSGQGAPSNQPQHF
TGTGCCAGCAGGAGCGGACAGGGGGCACCTAGCAATCAGCCCCAGCATTTT
>TRBD1|TRBV27|TRBJ1-5|NA
CASRGITGGGSNQPQHF
TGTGCCAGCAGGGGGATTACAGGGGGCGGAAGCAATCAGCCCCAGCATTTT
>TRBD2|TRBV5-1|TRBJ2-1|NA
CASSSGAGVYNEQFF
TGCGCCAGCAGCAGTGGGGCGGGGGTATACAATGAGCAGTTCTTC
>TRBD2|TRBV11-2|TRBJ2-1|NA
CASSSTSGEAEQFF
TGTGCCAGCAGCTCCACTAGCGGGGAGGCCGAGCAGTTCTTC
>NA|TRBV9|TRBJ1-2|NA
CASTRQGQLERYTF
TGTGCCAGCACCCGCCAGGGGCAATTAGAGCGGTACACCTTC
>NA|TRBV3-1|TRBJ1-4|few
CASRVTVGEKLFF
TGTGCCAGCAGAGTTACAGTTGGGGAAAAACTGTTTTTT
>NA|TRBV10-3|TRBJ2-2|once
CAISESAPNTGELFF
TGTGCCATCAGTGAGTCGGCCCCGAACACCGGGGAGCTGTTTTTT
>TRBD1|TRBV4-2|TRBJ1-6|NA
CAISQSLSGTGLSPLHF
TGTGCCATCAGCCAATCTCTCTCCGGGACAGGGTTGTCACCCCTCCACTTT
>NA|TRBV9|TRBJ2-1|few
CASSVAPLVGNEQFF
TGTGCCAGCAGCGTAGCCCCCCTGGTCGGGAATGAGCAGTTCTTC
>NA|TRBV20-1|TRBJ2-5|NA
CSARSAQTEETQYF
TGCAGTGCAAGATCCGCCCAGACAGAAGAGACCCAGTACTTC
>TRBD1|TRBV28|TRBJ2-7|NA
CASRRRDRVAQYF
TGTGCCAGCAGACGAAGGGACAGGGTCGCCCAGTACTTC
>NA|TRBV11-3|TRBJ2-5|NA
CASSLGAQGAGKETQYF
TGTGCCAGCAGCTTAGGGGCCCAGGGAGCCGGTAAAGAGACCCAGTACTTC
>NA|TRBV4-2|TRBJ2-1|few
CASSQEWSSYNEQFF
TGTGCCAGCAGCCAAGAGTGGTCTTCCTACAATGAGCAGTTCTTC
>TRBD2|TRBV4-1|TRBJ2-1|NA
CASSLFEGLAGGPGNEQFF
TGCGCCAGCAGCCTATTTGAGGGACTAGCGGGAGGGCCGGGCAATGAGCAGTTCTTC
>NA|TRBV5-1|TRBJ2-7|NA
CASSSTDGQMSYEQYF
TGCGCCAGCAGCTCTACCGACGGACAGATGTCCTACGAGCAGTACTTC
>NA|TRBV7-3|TRBJ1-1|once
CASSLIMPGTEAFF
TGTGCCAGCAGCTTAATTATGCCGGGGACTGAAGCTTTCTTT
>NA|TRBV2|TRBJ2-1|few
CASRRQENEQFF
TGTGCCAGCAGACGACAAGAAAATGAGCAGTTCTTC
>TRBD1|TRBV7-8|TRBJ2-7|NA
CASRYDRAYEQYF
TGTGCCAGCAGGTACGACAGGGCTTACGAGCAGTACTTC
>NA|TRBV4-2|TRBJ1-6|few
CASSQELENSPLHF
TGTGCCAGCAGCCAAGAACTCGAGAATTCACCCCTCCACTTT
>NA|TRBV7-9|TRBJ1-3|NA
CASSLGRGPDGNTIYF
TGTGCCAGCAGCTTAGGTCGGGGGCCGGACGGAAACACCATATATTTT
>NA|TRBV7-9|TRBJ2-7|few
CASRRDTSFYEQYF
TGTGCCAGCAGGAGGGACACTTCTTTCTACGAGCAGTACTTC
>NA|TRBV2|TRBJ2-3|few
CATCEDLTDTQYF
TGTGCCACCTGTGAGGACCTCACAGATACGCAGTATTTT